This TCR beta chain appears in the sequencing data of a study of cytomegalovirus exposure and HLA in healthy donors. Study-level findings and limits: Presence/absence analyses assumed roughly uniform sequencing depth across donors.

Concerning this clone itself: The antigen is unknown.

The PCR was carried out with 60 Vbeta primers and 13 Jbeta primers. Profiling relied on immunoSEQ multiplex PCR, and the TCRdb table lists in-frame clones only, not all of them. The data contain 85,000 to 120,000 clones, about 64% of them singletons. Trimming cost V 7 bases and J 2 bases, with 11 bases left between them. Germline V gives CDR1 ENHRY, CDR2 SYGVKD. The CDR3 length is 13 residues. The sequenced material came from PBMCs. This chain uses TRBV10-3 with TRBJ1-1; no firm D call. This clonotype originated in a female donor in good health and CMV-seronegative. CDR3 nucleotide sequence: TGTGCCATCACCGAAGCCCCAAACACTGAAGCTTTCTTT. Translation: CAITEAPNTEAFF.